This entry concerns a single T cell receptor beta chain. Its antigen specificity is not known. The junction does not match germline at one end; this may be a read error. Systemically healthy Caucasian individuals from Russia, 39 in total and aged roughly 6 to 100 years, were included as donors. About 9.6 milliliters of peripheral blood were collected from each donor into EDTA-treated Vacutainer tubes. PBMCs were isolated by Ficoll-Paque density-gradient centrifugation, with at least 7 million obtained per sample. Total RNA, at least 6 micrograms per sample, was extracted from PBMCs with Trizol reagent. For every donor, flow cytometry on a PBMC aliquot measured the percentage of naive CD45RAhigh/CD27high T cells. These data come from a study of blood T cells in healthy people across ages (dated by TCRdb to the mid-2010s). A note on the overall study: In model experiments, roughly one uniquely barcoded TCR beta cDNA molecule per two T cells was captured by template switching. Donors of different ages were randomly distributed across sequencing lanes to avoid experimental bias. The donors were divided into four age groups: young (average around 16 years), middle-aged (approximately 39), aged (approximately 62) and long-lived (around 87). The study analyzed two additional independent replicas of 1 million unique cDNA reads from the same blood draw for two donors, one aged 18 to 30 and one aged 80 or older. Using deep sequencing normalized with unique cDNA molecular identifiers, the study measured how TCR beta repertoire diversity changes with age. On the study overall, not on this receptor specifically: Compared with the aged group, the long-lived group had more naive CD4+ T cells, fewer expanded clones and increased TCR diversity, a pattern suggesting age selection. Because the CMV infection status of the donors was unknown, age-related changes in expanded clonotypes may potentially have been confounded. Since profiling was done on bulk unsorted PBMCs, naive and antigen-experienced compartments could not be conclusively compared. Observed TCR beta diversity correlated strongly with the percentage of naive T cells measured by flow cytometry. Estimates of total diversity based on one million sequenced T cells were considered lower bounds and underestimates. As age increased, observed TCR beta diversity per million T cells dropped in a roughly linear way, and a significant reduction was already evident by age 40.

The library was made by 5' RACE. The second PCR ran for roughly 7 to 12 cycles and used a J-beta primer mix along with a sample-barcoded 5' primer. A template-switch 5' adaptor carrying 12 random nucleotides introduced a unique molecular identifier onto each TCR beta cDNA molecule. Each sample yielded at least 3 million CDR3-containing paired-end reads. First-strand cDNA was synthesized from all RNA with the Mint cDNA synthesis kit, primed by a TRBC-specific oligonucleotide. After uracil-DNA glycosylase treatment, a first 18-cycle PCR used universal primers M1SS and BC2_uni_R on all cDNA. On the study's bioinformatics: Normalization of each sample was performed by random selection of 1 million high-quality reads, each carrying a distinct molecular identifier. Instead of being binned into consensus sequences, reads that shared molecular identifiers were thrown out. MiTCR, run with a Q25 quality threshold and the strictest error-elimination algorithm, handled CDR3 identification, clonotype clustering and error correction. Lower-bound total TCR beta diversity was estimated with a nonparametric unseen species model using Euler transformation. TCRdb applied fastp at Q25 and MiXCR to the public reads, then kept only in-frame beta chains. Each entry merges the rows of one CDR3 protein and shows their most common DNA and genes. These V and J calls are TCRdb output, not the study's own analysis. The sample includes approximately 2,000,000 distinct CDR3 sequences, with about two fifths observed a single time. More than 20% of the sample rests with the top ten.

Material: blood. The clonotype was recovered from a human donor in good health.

The CDR3: CTSAAQLPGQGVSNEQFF. At the DNA level, the sequence is TGCACCAGCGCCGCCCAGCTCCCGGGACAGGGGGTATCAAATGAGCAGTTCTTC. The rearranged chain carries TRBV4-3 and TRBJ2-1, and TRBD1 aligns with 11 junction nucleotides. CDR1 and CDR2 are read off the germline V gene as LGHNA and YSLEER. The CDR3 runs 18 amino acids, cysteine and phenylalanine included. Of the read, only the CDR3 DNA is kept; its 54 bases are in frame from base 1.